This T cell receptor (beta chain) was retrieved from a study of cytotoxic CD8 clonotypes in ibrutinib-treated CLL (dated by TCRdb to 2020 to 2022). At the level of the whole study: The cohort included roughly 15 treatment-naive and 11 to 12 relapsed/refractory patients; some 18 were IGHV unmutated. Partial responses were observed in 24 patients and complete responses in 2; after a median follow-up of around 68 months, remission was maintained in 14 patients and progression was observed in approximately 12. Response samples were taken after a median of approximately 12 months on treatment, ranging from about 6 to 36 months. Samples averaged roughly 260,000 productive templates and 90,000 to 95,000 productive rearrangements. Longitudinal samples were obtainable from about 30% of the roughly 90 participants in the trial. Cryopreserved peripheral blood mononuclear cells were collected at three points: before therapy, at response, and at either sustained remission or disease progression. All remission and progressive disease samples were collected while patients were still receiving ibrutinib.

A remark on this clone: Its specific antigen is unknown. Base qualities are not provided; no much larger clone lies one nucleotide away.

What the work shows at the level of the full study, not this receptor alone: At ibrutinib response clonality went up, during sustained remission it held steady, and at progression it dropped back toward baseline. Baseline clonality was found to be higher than that of age-matched healthy donors and was strongly correlated with circulating CD8+ T-cell counts. Lymph node repertoires were not examined, and the timing of sampling was not matched between patients in sustained remission and those whose disease progressed. Public clonotypes were rare and either shrank or stayed stable during treatment, and the rise in clonality at ibrutinib response reflected expansion of private clonotypes.

The CDR3 goes from the cysteine to the phenylalanine over 12 residues. Only the CDR3 DNA stays, 36 bases, in frame from base 1. V lost 7 bases and J lost 5 bases; the stretch between them is 11 bases long. Taken from the germline V gene, the CDR1 and CDR2 loops are SNHLY and FYNNEI. Sample time point, as interpreted from the label and publication: progressive disease on ibrutinib. Roughly 1.9 micrograms of genomic DNA were extracted from cryopreserved PBMCs for TCR beta library preparation. Longitudinal blood samples from CLL patients on ibrutinib monotherapy were analyzed using high-throughput TCR beta sequencing. The patients took part in an open-label, single-center phase 2 trial of ibrutinib monotherapy. On a MiSeq, deep resolution sequencing aimed for a depth between 1 in 1 million and 1 in 200,000 T cells, with each clonotype covered around 10x on average. The immunoSEQ hsTCRB Kit was used to generate the TCR beta libraries. The source study handled its data this way. ImmunoSEQ Data Assistant and ImmunoSEQ Analyzer were used for data analysis, and V, D and J genes were assigned according to IMGT definitions. Clonality was computed as one minus normalized Shannon entropy of productive rearrangement frequencies, ranging from 0 to 1. Only overrepresented clonotypes making up at least 0.05% of each patient's repertoire were included in the public clonotype analysis. Repertoires from roughly 13 age-matched healthy donors in immuneACCESS were used as clonality controls. Sourced from immuneACCESS, this table was stored by TCRdb with only in-frame sequences that have V and J called. A share of the clones is absent; for the studies checked, an unresolved V gene accounts for under half, and the remainder has no known explanation. V, J and clone size were drawn from that table, and D and trimming were deduced from the DNA. The table for this sample lists 150,000 to 200,000 clones; around nine tenths of them were counted only once. Approximately 2.9% of the sample is in the top ten clones.

This clonotype originated in a human donor with chronic lymphocytic leukemia. The rearranged segments are TRBV2 and TRBJ2-5, with the D gene not confidently named. The source was PBMCs, collected at disease progression, from a patient treated with ibrutinib. The DNA sequence is given as TGTGCCAGCATGGGAACCTGGGAGACCCAGTACTTC. Protein translation: CASMGTWETQYF.